This is a list of T cell receptor beta chains from one sample in a study of metastatic and nonmetastatic thyroid tumors. TCRdb re-called the PCR reads through MiXCR. The sample includes about 20,000 clones, 23% seen only once; the top ten take around 75%. Sample: blood. All receptors derive from a male donor with papillary thyroid cancer or a benign thyroid nodule (not recorded which). Some clones in this sample may be carry-over from other donors' samples. Each CDR3 is given with its conserved first and last residue. A D gene is named only where the DNA matches it firmly. Part of the rows lack a size; the others show once, few, many or a class for expanded clones.

abundance,v_gene,j_gene,d_gene,len,CDR3nt,CDR3aa
few,TRBV5-1,TRBJ2-2,NA,14,TGCGCCAGCAGCTCGTCACTGAGGTCCGGGGAGCTGTTTTTT,CASSSSLRSGELFF
few,TRBV3-1,TRBJ2-5,NA,12,TGTGCCAGCAGCCAAGACTTGGAGACCCAGTACTTC,CASSQDLETQYF
few,TRBV7-2,TRBJ1-1,TRBD1,15,TGTGCCAGTAAAGGGGGCTCAGGGGTTCACACTGAAGCTTTCTTT,CASKGGSGVHTEAFF
NA,TRBV6-1,TRBJ2-2,TRBD1,12,TGTGCCAGCAAGACAGGGACCGGGGAGCTGTTTTTT,CASKTGTGELFF
many,TRBV7-9,TRBJ2-1,TRBD1,15,TGTGCCAGCACCTACCGACAGGGGGACAACAATGAGCAGTTCTTC,CASTYRQGDNNEQFF
many,TRBV20-1,TRBJ1-5,TRBD1,16,TGCAGTGCTAGAGGGGGCAGGGGGCAAGGCAATCAGCCCCAGCATTTT,CSARGGRGQGNQPQHF
many,TRBV2,TRBJ2-7,NA,11,TGTGCCAGCAGACTTCATGACGAGCAGTACTTC,CASRLHDEQYF
NA,TRBV6-2/TRBV6-3,TRBJ2-2,TRBD2,16,TGTGCCAGCAGTCTCCCGGTACTAGCGGGAATCGGGGAGCTGTTTTTT,CASSLPVLAGIGELFF
few,TRBV10-1,TRBJ2-7,TRBD1,16,TGCGCCAGCAGTGATAGATCCAGGACAGGGGCCGACGAGCAGTACTTC,CASSDRSRTGADEQYF
once,TRBV7-9,TRBJ1-2,NA,15,TGTGCCAGCAGCTTTGTTGAGACTACTAACTATGGCTACACCTTC,CASSFVETTNYGYTF
NA,TRBV6-1,TRBJ2-7,NA,15,TGTGCCAGCAGCCTTGGACGGGGATTCTCCTACGAGCAGTACTTC,CASSLGRGFSYEQYF
NA,TRBV5-1,TRBJ1-2,NA,13,TGCGCCAGCAGCTTGGAGCCCATCTGGGGCTACACCTTC,CASSLEPIWGYTF
many,TRBV20-1,TRBJ1-5,NA,15,TGCAGTGCTCCCGACGGGGGTAGCAGCAATCAGCCCCAGCATTTT,CSAPDGGSSNQPQHF
many,TRBV5-1,TRBJ2-1,TRBD2,15,TGCGCCAGCAGCTTGGGACTAGCGGAGTACAATGAGCAGTTCTTC,CASSLGLAEYNEQFF
many,TRBV20-1,TRBJ1-6,NA,16,TGCAGTGCTAGAGATCCTGGGAGCGGAAATTATTCACCCCTCCACTTT,CSARDPGSGNYSPLHF
NA,TRBV11-1,TRBJ1-2,NA,13,TGTGCCAGCAGCACCGATTTAAACTATGGCTACACCTTC,CASSTDLNYGYTF
many,TRBV27,TRBJ1-4,NA,13,TGTGCCAGCAGGACAGCAACTAATGAAAAACTGTTTTTT,CASRTATNEKLFF
many,TRBV5-1,TRBJ2-3,TRBD2,15,TGCGCCAGCGGGGCCGCGGGAGGGCCTGCAGATACGCAGTATTTT,CASGAAGGPADTQYF
many,TRBV28,TRBJ2-5,TRBD1,12,TGTGCCAGTACAGGGGAAGGAAGGGCCCAGTACTTC,CASTGEGRAQYF
NA,TRBV6-2/TRBV6-3,TRBJ2-1,NA,15,TGTGCCAGCAGTTACGGGCAACAGCGCGACAATGAGCAGTTCTTC,CASSYGQQRDNEQFF
many,TRBV4-1,TRBJ2-3,NA,18,TGCGCCAGCAGCCAAGGCGTAGGAGGAATAACCCTTACAGATACGCAGTATTTT,CASSQGVGGITLTDTQYF
many,TRBV24-1,TRBJ2-3,TRBD2,15,TGTGCCACCAGTGATTTCCTCCGGGGGGTAGATACGCAGTATTTT,CATSDFLRGVDTQYF
few,TRBV28,TRBJ1-2,NA,14,TGTGCCAGCAGTTTACCGGGACGGGGCTATGGCTACACCTTC,CASSLPGRGYGYTF
many,TRBV19,TRBJ1-6,NA,15,TGTGCCACCGCCAGGGAGTGGGGAATTTGGTCACCCCTCCACTTT,CATAREWGIWSPLHF
NA,TRBV6-2/TRBV6-3,TRBJ1-1,NA,16,TGTGCCAGCAGGGGTACTGGGCGGTGGGGGGTCACTGAAGCTTTCTTT,CASRGTGRWGVTEAFF
NA,TRBV6-1,TRBJ2-3,NA,14,TGTGCCAGCGGACGGCTCGCTCCCTCAGATACGCAGTATTTT,CASGRLAPSDTQYF
few,TRBV6-6,TRBJ2-3,TRBD2,15,TGTGCCAGCAGTTATAGGGCGGGAGTTGCAGATACGCAGTATTTT,CASSYRAGVADTQYF
many,TRBV30,TRBJ2-7,NA,12,TGTGCCTGGAGTGTCCCATTATACGAGCAGTACTTC,CAWSVPLYEQYF
NA,TRBV20-1,TRBJ1-6,NA,14,TGCAGTGCTGATCCATCGGGCGGGGGTTCACCCCTCCACTTT,CSADPSGGGSPLHF
many,TRBV20-1,TRBJ1-1,NA,11,TGCAGTGCTAGGTACAGAGAGAAAGCTTTCTTT,CSARYREKAFF
many,TRBV19,TRBJ2-4,TRBD1,15,TGTGCCAGTAGTATTTCTGGACAGGGCAGAAACATTCAGTACTTC,CASSISGQGRNIQYF
few,TRBV6-1,TRBJ2-7,NA,14,TGTGCCAGCAGGTTAAAGGACAGCTCCTACGAGCAGTACTTC,CASRLKDSSYEQYF
NA,TRBV12-3/TRBV12-4,TRBJ2-5,TRBD1,14,TGTGCCAGCAGTGGAGGAATGGACAGGGGAAAGAGTTACTTC,CASSGGMDRGKSYF
many,TRBV27,TRBJ2-3,TRBD2,13,TGTGCGGCTAGCGGGAGAGGCACAGATACGCAGTATTTT,CAASGRGTDTQYF
many,TRBV5-6,TRBJ2-1,TRBD2,17,TGTGCCAGCAGCCCGGAGGGCGGGAGGGGGCCCTACAATGAGCAGTTCTTC,CASSPEGGRGPYNEQFF
once,TRBV5-1,TRBJ2-1,NA,15,TGCGCCAGCAGCTCACTAGCAGAGAATGACAATGAGCAGTTCTTC,CASSSLAENDNEQFF
many,TRBV20-1,TRBJ2-1,TRBD2,15,TGCAGTGCTAGAGATTCCGGGAGGGACTACAATGAGCAGTTCTTC,CSARDSGRDYNEQFF
few,TRBV6-5,TRBJ2-3,NA,18,TGTGCCAGCATTTATTCCGGTCCCGGGTCAGTTCTCACAGATACGCAGTATTTT,CASIYSGPGSVLTDTQYF
once,TRBV11-1,TRBJ2-1,NA,18,TGTGCCAGCAGCTTATACCCTCCGCCGGGCTACGCCTACAATGAGCAGTTCTTC,CASSLYPPPGYAYNEQFF
many,TRBV20-1,TRBJ2-1,NA,14,TGCAGTGCTAGCGGGAGATACTCCTACAATGAGCAGTTCTTC,CSASGRYSYNEQFF